A selection of T cell receptor beta chains follows, all from one sample in a study of blood T cells in healthy people across ages. One entry per CDR3 protein, called by TCRdb with MiXCR from the 5' RACE reads. In the table there are some 760,000 distinct CDR3 sequences, about 25% of which are singletons. This same sample was also taken into another study, of T cells of mothers and their children.

Sequencing was carried out using blood. The receptors shown here come from a boy aged 5 to 17 in good health. Both conserved end residues are part of each CDR3. The D gene is left open where the match is weak. Where a row states a size, it is once, few, many or the class of an expanded clone; other rows omit it.

14	TRBV11-2	.	TRBJ2-7	.	TGTGCCAGCAGAACCGTAGCGGTCTCCTACAAGCAGTACTTC	CASRTVAVSYKQYF
15	TRBV18	.	TRBJ1-4	TRBD1	TGTGCCAGCTCAAGACAGGGGACAACTAATGAAAAACTGTTTTTT	CASSRQGTTNEKLFF
18	TRBV20-1	.	TRBJ2-1	TRBD2	TGCAGTGCTAGAGGGGGACTAGCGGGGGGCTTAGTGATCGATGAGCAGTTCTTC	CSARGGLAGGLVIDEQFF
19	TRBV3-1	many	TRBJ2-5	TRBD2	TGTGCCAGCAGCCAAGATCCTCTCCGACTAGCGGGGGCGCAAGAGACCCAGTACTTC	CASSQDPLRLAGAQETQYF
15	TRBV29-1	few	TRBJ2-7	.	TGCAGCGTTGATGCCGGGACGGGACCCCGATACGAGCAGTACTTC	CSVDAGTGPRYEQYF
12	TRBV29-1	.	TRBJ2-1	.	TGCAGCGGCGTCGGCGGGGCGGGTGAGCAGTTCTTC	CSGVGGAGEQFF
12	TRBV15	.	TRBJ1-3	.	TGTGCCACCAGCAGAGAACGTACCTCCATATATTTT	CATSRERTSIYF
14	TRBV28	few	TRBJ2-5	.	TGTGCCAGCAGACTAGGGACACCCCAAGAGACCCAGTACTTC	CASRLGTPQETQYF
15	TRBV3-1	few	TRBJ1-2	.	TGTGCCAGCAGCCAAGATAACAGGGCGGAGAAGGGCTACACCTTC	CASSQDNRAEKGYTF
13	TRBV5-1	.	TRBJ2-7	TRBD1	TGCGCCAGCAGCTCAGACAGGGGCCACGAGCAGTACTTC	CASSSDRGHEQYF
14	TRBV2	.	TRBJ1-1	.	TGTGCCAGCAGTGTCGGGGGACGGAACACTGAAGCTTTCTTT	CASSVGGRNTEAFF
12	TRBV28	.	TRBJ2-4	.	TGTGCCAGCAGTTTTCTAAAAAACATTCAGTACTTC	CASSFLKNIQYF
15	TRBV7-9	few	TRBJ1-6	.	TGTGCCAGCAGCCCCCATCCGGATCTGAATTCACCCCTCCACTTT	CASSPHPDLNSPLHF
11	TRBV3-1	few	TRBJ1-1	.	TGTGCCAGCAGCCAAGAGAATTCGGCTTTCTTT	CASSQENSAFF
16	TRBV27	few	TRBJ2-7	TRBD1	TGTGCCAGCAGTTTATCCTGGGACAGGGGCTCCTACGAGCAGTACTTC	CASSLSWDRGSYEQYF
15	TRBV28	.	TRBJ2-5	.	TGTGCCAGCAGTTCTAGGCGGGGTGCGGGGGAGACCCAGTACTTC	CASSSRRGAGETQYF
20	TRBV12-3/TRBV12-4	.	TRBJ1-1	.	TGTGCCAGCAGTTTTCGCAGGGGCGAGGTCAGAGCGGGTGTGAACACTGAAGCTTTCTTT	CASSFRRGEVRAGVNTEAFF
14	TRBV29-1	few	TRBJ2-3	.	TGCAGCGTTGAAGAAGCCCTGCCCTCAGATACGCAGTATTTT	CSVEEALPSDTQYF
16	TRBV5-1	.	TRBJ2-1	.	TGCGCCAGCAGCCCAGGTGGGGGGGGCCCCTACAATGAGCAGTTCTTC	CASSPGGGGPYNEQFF
13	TRBV12-5	few	TRBJ2-1	.	TGTGCTAGTGGTTTGGTACCGGCAGAAAAGCAGTTCTTC	CASGLVPAEKQFF
15	TRBV28	.	TRBJ2-3	.	TGTACCAGCAGTTTAGGGCGGGGGCCCACAGATACGCAGTATTTT	CTSSLGRGPTDTQYF
19	TRBV29-1	.	TRBJ1-2	TRBD1	TGCAGCGTTGAAGATCGGTTAAGAGGTCCGACAGGGGCTAACTATGGCTACACCTTC	CSVEDRLRGPTGANYGYTF
12	TRBV6-2/TRBV6-3	once	TRBJ1-2	TRBD1	TGTGCCAGCAACAGGGGGCCGTCTGGCTACACCTTC	CASNRGPSGYTF
16	TRBV14	few	TRBJ2-1	TRBD2	TGTGCCAGCAGCCTCCTAGCGGGAGGGCCCGTGGGTGAGCAGTTCTTC	CASSLLAGGPVGEQFF
14	TRBV6-2/TRBV6-3	few	TRBJ2-7	.	TGTGCCAGCAGTCGGCCTTGGACAGCTGTCGAGCAGTACTTC	CASSRPWTAVEQYF
15	TRBV24-1	few	TRBJ2-3	.	TGTGCCACCAGCACACCGGGACGGGGCACAGATACGCAGTATTTT	CATSTPGRGTDTQYF
10	TRBV28	.	TRBJ1-1	.	TGTGCCCAGCAAGTGGGTGAAGCTTTCTTT	CAQQVGEAFF
16	TRBV12-3/TRBV12-4	.	TRBJ2-1	TRBD1	TGTGCCAGCGGAAGACGGGGGGGGACAGGGGAGCCTCACCAGTTCTTC	CASGRRGGTGEPHQFF
14	TRBV10-3	.	TRBJ2-2	TRBD1	TGTGCCATCAGGCCCGGGACAGACACCGGGGAGCTGTTTTTT	CAIRPGTDTGELFF
16	TRBV7-3	.	TRBJ2-1	.	TGTGCCAGCAGCTCAACGACGGTAAGCTCCTACAATGAGCAGTTCTTC	CASSSTTVSSYNEQFF
10	TRBV29-1	few	TRBJ1-1	.	TGCAGCGTTGTTGGGGGGCATGCTTTCTTT	CSVVGGHAFF
13	TRBV20-1	few	TRBJ1-4	TRBD1	TGCAGTGCTAGGGTACAGGGGTCCGAAAAACTGTTTTTT	CSARVQGSEKLFF
13	TRBV7-3	many	TRBJ2-2	.	TGTGCCAGCAGCCGCCAGGGAACCGGGGAGCTGTTTTTT	CASSRQGTGELFF
14	TRBV7-2	few	TRBJ1-4	.	TGTGCCAGCAGCTTAGGGGGGCTTAATGAAAAACTGTTTTTT	CASSLGGLNEKLFF
16	TRBV7-8	.	TRBJ2-1	TRBD2	TGTGCCAGCAGCTTTAGGGAGGGCCGCTCCTACAATGAGCAGTTCTTC	CASSFREGRSYNEQFF
15	TRBV5-6	.	TRBJ1-4	.	TGTGCCAGCAGCTTGATAGGGTCCACTAATGAAAAACTGTTTTTT	CASSLIGSTNEKLFF
15	TRBV28	few	TRBJ2-1	.	TGTGCCAGCAGTTTGGACAGGAGGGTTTACAATGAGCAGTTCTTC	CASSLDRRVYNEQFF
15	TRBV4-1	.	TRBJ2-3	TRBD2	TGCGCCAGCAGCCACCCGGGACTAGTAGACGATACGCAGTATTTT	CASSHPGLVDDTQYF
16	TRBV11-2	few	TRBJ2-1	.	TGTGCCAGCAGTCCCGCCTTAGCGGTCTCCTACAATGAGCAGTTCTTC	CASSPALAVSYNEQFF
14	TRBV28	.	TRBJ2-5	.	TGTGCCAGCAGACGACAGACGCACGGGGAGACCCAGTACTTC	CASRRQTHGETQYF
14	TRBV12-3/TRBV12-4	.	TRBJ2-3	TRBD1	TGTGCCAGCAGTTTTATGGGGACAGCAGATACGCAGTATTTT	CASSFMGTADTQYF
16	TRBV27	.	TRBJ2-6	.	TGTGCCAGCAGTTTAGCCAAGCCCTCTGGGGCCAACGTCCTGACTTTC	CASSLAKPSGANVLTF